The entry that follows covers one T cell receptor beta chain sequence. Germline CDR1 is SGHAT and CDR2 is FQNNGV. Trimming took off 3 bases at V and 5 bases at J, with 17 bases between the two ends. The CDR3 runs 15 residues. The sample originates from a study of T cell changes during pregnancy in multiple sclerosis. Here immunoSEQ multiplex PCR was the method, and the copy in TCRdb shows in-frame clones only, minus some. The sample lists fewer than 85,000 clones; around 93% were seen once. This TCR came from a female donor with multiple sclerosis, enrolled in a pregnancy study. This chain joins TRBV11-2 and TRBJ2-7; D not certain. Source: peripheral blood, taken in the third trimester of pregnancy. As DNA, the CDR3 is TGTGCCAGCAGCTTGGGCCGTAATACCGACCACGAGCAGTACTTC. Its translation is CASSLGRNTDHEQYF.